This TCR beta chain derives from a study of identical twins. General study points: Findings depended on cross-sectional statistics rather than tracking the same donors. Fewer insertions were carried by abundant cord blood beta clonotypes, but none was seen in memory repertoires.

MiXCR was run by TCRdb on the 5' RACE reads, yielding one entry per CDR3 protein. The table has some 230,000 distinct CDR3 sequences, 6.5% seen once. In the case of this clonotype: Its target is not known.

J was trimmed by 2 bases and V by 5 bases; bases with no gene match: 7. Looked up from germline, CDR1 is SGHKS and CDR2 is YYEKEE (reference sequence). The CDR3 spans 15 residues. This same sample was also taken into another study, of T cells expressing NK-cell markers. That publication notes: It was sorted CD3+CD56+NKG2C+, CD3+CD56+NKG2C- and CD3+CD56-NKG2C+ T cells that supplied the TCR beta repertoires.

The sample was CD8+ T cells sorted from blood. The J gene is TRBJ1-1, the V gene TRBV5-5; 9 bases match TRBD1. The sequence was obtained from a woman under 30 in good health. This CDR3 reads CASSLSDRGNTEAFF. CDR3 sequence (DNA): TGTGCCAGCAGTCTATCGGACAGGGGAAACACTGAAGCTTTCTTT. Together with reference TRBV5-5 and TRBJ1-1, the CDR3 gives the full variable domain: DAGVTQSPTHLIKTRGQQVTLRCSPISGHKSVSWYQQVLGQGPQFIFQYYEKEERGRGNFPDRFSARQFPNYSSELNVNALLLGDSALYLCASSLSDRGNTEAFFGQGTRLTVV.